This T cell receptor beta chain originates from a study of shared clonotypes between healthy human individuals. Study-level background: CD4 naive and memory got three plates each, CD8 naive two, CD8 memory one.

In germline, CDR1 is GTSNPN, CDR2 SVGIG (reference sequence). The CDR3 is 14 amino acids. Trimming took 5 bases from V and 1 from J, leaving 11 bases between them. With respect to this clone: Antigen unknown.

Study findings and constraints: Among donors, the sharing of clonotypes was expected to be influenced by sequencing depth. The represented genetic and exposure-history diversity was limited by the small number of donors. Collection of samples was limited to blood; tissue repertoires likely differ.

Naivety among CD8 cells was defined by CD45RO negativity and positive CCR7 selection, thereby excluding terminally differentiated effector memory CD45RA+ cells. The repertoire was sequenced with immunoSEQ multiplex PCR; TCRdb's copy has only in-frame clones and lacks some. The sample includes around 2,000,000 clones, 85% to 95% of them seen just once. The source material was naive CD8+ T cells sorted from blood. This TCR was recovered from a man aged 18 to 35 in good health. The rearrangement links TRBV30 to TRBJ2-2; a possible D gene is TRBD1 (6 bases). CDR3 sequence (DNA): TGTGCCTGGCAAAGAGGGGGGAACACCGGGGAGCTGTTTTTT. Protein product: CAWQRGGNTGELFF.